This T cell receptor (beta chain) appears in the sequencing data of a study of cytomegalovirus exposure and HLA in healthy donors. Across the whole study: In a previous analysis, nearly 120 million unique TCR beta sequences were found from 170 million or so T cells. General study points: In an earlier analysis, in approximately 630 donors, most V segments appeared productive either ~87% or ~30% of the time. Later work showed greater clonal expansion in HLA-associated TCR beta chains than in equally common others.

60 Vbeta and 13 Jbeta primers were used in PCR. Libraries were prepared by immunoSEQ multiplex PCR; TCRdb keeps only in-frame clonotypes and omits some of them. The sample has more than 110,000 clones; 70% to 85% are singletons. This clone came up once. Its antigen remains unknown. A read error may produce the germline difference seen at one junction end. Sequences were obtained from PBMCs. This receptor was obtained from a man younger than 45 in good health and CMV-seropositive.

CDR3 in DNA: TGTTCCAGCAGCTTTCAGGGGGTCGAGCAGTACTTC. The encoded protein is CSSSFQGVEQYF. The rearrangement links TRBV7-9 to TRBJ2-7, with 7 bases identical to TRBD1. Germline V gene sequence: CDR1 SEHNR, CDR2 FQNEAQ (reference sequence). The CDR3 consists of 12 residues. The complete variable domain, with remaining parts taken from reference TRBV7-9 and TRBJ2-7, reads DTGVSQNPRHKITKRGQNVTFRCDPISEHNRLYWYRQTLGQGPEFLTYFQNEAQLEKSRLLSDRFSAERPKGSFSTLEIQRTEQGDSAMYLCSSSFQGVEQYFGPGTRLTVT.